These 10 T cell receptor beta chains were all obtained from the same sample, sequenced in a study of cytomegalovirus exposure and HLA in healthy donors (TCRdb year 2017). Receptors were amplified or captured by the immunoSEQ multiplex PCR assay. What TCRdb holds here is the immuneACCESS table cut down to in-frame rearrangements. Part of the clones is not present; checked against another copy, under half of the missing clones reflect an unresolved V gene, and the others are unexplained. The sample table holds 140,000 or so clones, of which approximately 86% were seen once. The ten biggest clones cover 4.5% of the sample. Input material: PBMCs. These receptors were taken from a man between 18 and 35 years old in good health and CMV-seropositive.

This chain uses TRBV10-3 with TRBJ1-6, with TRBD1 identical over 7 bases. V shed 6 bases, J shed 9 bases, and the junction held 5 bases outside the gene matches. Per germline, CDR1 ENHRY and CDR2 SYGVKD. The CDR3 is made up of 13 amino acids. CDR3 loop: CAIRGQGGSPLHF. The CDR3 nucleotides read TGTGCCATCAGAGGCCAGGGGGGTTCACCCCTCCACTTT.

As DNA, the CDR3 is TGTGCCAGCAGCCGAGGACAGGGGGCTAGGGGCAAAAACATTCAGTACTTC. Translating it yields CASSRGQGARGKNIQYF. V is TRBV13 and J is TRBJ2-4; 11 bases line up with TRBD1. CDR3 length: 17 amino acids. V shed 5 bases, J shed 3 bases, and the junction held 9 bases outside the gene matches. In germline, CDR1 is PRHDT, CDR2 FYEKMQ (reference sequence).

This clone was seen at least ten times. V usage is TRBV4-2 and J usage is TRBJ2-1, with 8 bases that match TRBD2. The germline CDR1 and CDR2 sequences are LGHNA and YNFKEQ. The CDR3 sequence is 16 residues long. Trimming at V came to 0 bases and at J to 3 bases, leaving 4 bases not matched to a gene. CDR3 nucleotides: TGTGCCAGCAGCCAAGATGCGGCGGGAGGCTACAATGAGCAGTTCTTC. It translates to CASSQDAAGGYNEQFF.

The chain has TRBV6-1 and TRBJ1-2; D unresolved. Germline CDR1 MNHNS, CDR2 SASEGT. Between the trimmed V and J ends, which lost 8 bases and 1 base, there was a span of 11 bases. The CDR3 is 13 residues long. CDR3 sequence: CASRVGDNYGYTF. CDR3 DNA: TGTGCCAGCCGGGTGGGAGATAACTATGGCTACACCTTC.

V gene TRBV6-1 combines with J gene TRBJ2-2; maybe TRBD2 (5 bases). The CDR3 runs to 14 residues. Trimming left V 4 bases short and J 3 bases short, with 9 bases between. The germline gives CDR1 MNHNS, CDR2 SASEGT. DNA for the CDR3: TGTGCCAGCAGTGTAGGAGGTTACACCGGGGAGCTGTTTTTT. It yields the protein CASSVGGYTGELFF.

This clone was counted a few times. The CDR3: CASSPGLKETQYF. As DNA, the CDR3 is TGTGCCAGCAGCCCGGGACTAAAAGAGACCCAGTACTTC. The chain carries TRBV7-2 and TRBJ2-5; 7 bases are a match to TRBD2. V shed 5 bases, J shed 3 bases, and the junction held 3 bases outside the gene matches. The CDR3 is 13 residues long. CDR1 is SGHTA and CDR2 is FQGNSA in the germline V gene.

This rearrangement joins TRBV6-1 to TRBJ2-7; D unresolved. The germline gives CDR1 MNHNS, CDR2 SASEGT. The CDR3 sequence is 11 residues long. The germline V and J ends were trimmed by 4 bases and 5 bases, with 6 bases remaining between them. This CDR3 reads CASSAGHEQYF. CDR3 nucleotide sequence: TGTGCCAGCAGTGCAGGCCACGAGCAGTACTTC.

In its sample, this clone was seen once. The CDR3 DNA is TGTGCCAGCAGCGTAGCAATGGACAGCTACAATGAGCAGTTCTTC. It codes for CASSVAMDSYNEQFF. The chain has TRBV9 and TRBJ2-1, with TRBD1 as a possible D gene (6 bases). The CDR3 has 15 amino acids. V was trimmed by 0 bases and J by 3 bases, leaving 10 bases between them. Germline V gene data show CDR1 as SGDLS and CDR2 as YYNGEE. Drawing the rest from reference TRBV9 and TRBJ2-1, the complete variable domain is DSGVTQTPKHLITATGQRVTLRCSPRSGDLSVYWYQQSLDQGLQFLIQYYNGEERAKGNILERFSAQQFPDLHSELNLSSLELGDSALYFCASSVAMDSYNEQFFGPGTRLTVL.

The genes are TRBV5-4 and TRBJ2-2, with 8 bases aligning to TRBD2. V shed 5 bases and J 5 bases; nucleotides not matched to a gene: 5. Germline CDR1 and CDR2: SGHNT and YYREEE (reference sequence). There are 14 residues in the CDR3. The CDR3: CASSSGIPTGELFF. CDR3 in DNA: TGTGCCAGCAGTAGCGGGATACCTACCGGGGAGCTGTTTTTT.

This chain links TRBV7-9 with TRBJ1-2; D perhaps matches TRBD1 (6 bases). The ends were cut back, 5 bases at V and 8 bases at J, with 15 bases in the middle. This CDR3 has 13 residues. The germline V gene encodes CDR1 SEHNR and CDR2 FQNEAQ (reference sequence). Here the CDR3 reads CASSPTGGLGYTF. In nucleotides, the CDR3 is TGTGCCAGCAGCCCTACTGGGGGCTTGGGCTACACCTTC.